These 24 T cell receptor beta chains came from one sample sequenced in a study of preoperative IRX-2 immunotherapy in early breast cancer. Treatment specified: preoperative locoregional IRX-2 cytokine immunotherapy. The assay was immunoSEQ multiplex PCR, and TCRdb's table has in-frame clones only and misses some. The table has tens of thousands of clones, roughly 91% seen once. The sequencing here drew on tumor tissue, taken after IRX-2 immunotherapy. The receptors stem from a human donor with breast cancer.

The chain is built from TRBV28 and TRBJ2-1, with TRBD2 as a possible D gene (5 bases). CDR1 and CDR2 from the germline V gene are MDHEN and SYDVKM. With 2 bases removed from V and 4 bases from J, the gap between germline ends came to 9 bases. CDR3 length: 14 amino acids. The CDR3 region has the DNA TGTGCCAGCAGTTTAAACGGGGTTTACAATGAGCAGTTCTTC. It translates to CASSLNGVYNEQFF.

This rearrangement joins TRBV18 to TRBJ1-4; D is uncertain. V lost 5 bases to trimming and J lost 7 bases, with 8 bases between them. Germline loops: CDR1 KGHSH, CDR2 LQKENI. The CDR3 spans 12 residues. The chain's CDR3 is CASSYNGEKLFF. The CDR3 region has the DNA TGTGCCAGCTCATATAATGGTGAAAAACTGTTTTTT.

The rearrangement uses TRBV11-3 and TRBJ2-3; TRBD2 matches 7 bases. V gave up 2 bases and J gave up 2 bases; unmatched junction bases: 7. Germline CDR1 reads SGHNT; CDR2 reads YENEEA. The CDR3 length is 16 residues. CDR3 protein: CASSLHPAGPTDTQYF. The CDR3 coding sequence is TGTGCCAGCAGCTTACATCCAGCGGGGCCCACAGATACGCAGTATTTT.

V is TRBV30 and J is TRBJ2-5; no reliable D call. Germline V gene data show CDR1 as GTSNPN and CDR2 as SVGIG (reference sequence). Between the trimmed V and J ends, which lost 0 bases and 0 bases, there was a span of 5 bases. CDR3 length: 13 residues. The DNA of the CDR3 is TGTGCCTGGAGTGTTCGAAACCAAGAGACCCAGTACTTC. Protein sequence: CAWSVRNQETQYF.

The table lists this clone with a count of one. The chain links TRBV6-8 to TRBJ2-2; 8 bases align to TRBD1. This CDR3 spans 13 amino acids. After removal of 5 bases from V and 6 bases from J, the junction contained 2 bases not matched to a gene. Germline CDR1 and CDR2: MNHGY and SAAAGT. CDR3 DNA sequence: TGTGCCAGCAGTCCACAGGGGGCCGGGGAGCTGTTTTTT. This sequence encodes CASSPQGAGELFF.

The V and J genes are TRBV6-8 and TRBJ1-1; no clear D. CDR1 MNHGY and CDR2 SAAAGT come from the germline V gene. Between the trimmed V and J ends, which lost 5 bases and 1 base, there was a span of 8 bases. This CDR3 region has 13 residues. CDR3 DNA sequence: TGTGCCAGCAGTGTCCGTTCGAACACTGAAGCTTTCTTT. It specifies CASSVRSNTEAFF.

The rearrangement uses TRBV11-3 and TRBJ1-1; no firm D call. Germline V CDR1 and CDR2: SGHNT, YENEEA. The CDR3 runs 16 residues. Trimming cost V 0 bases and J 4 bases, with 15 bases left between them. CDR3 sequence: CASSLDLGHIPTEAFF. The CDR3 nucleotides are TGTGCCAGCAGCTTAGATTTGGGCCACATTCCCACTGAAGCTTTCTTT.

This chain connects TRBV6-8 to TRBJ2-7, with D possibly matching TRBD1 (5 bases). This CDR3 is 14 amino acids long. Germline V gives CDR1 MNHGY, CDR2 SAAAGT. V gave up 0 bases and J gave up 4 bases, with 10 bases separating them. The CDR3 loop reads CASSYSGRAYEQYF. The CDR3 DNA sequence: TGTGCCAGCAGTTACTCTGGCAGGGCGTACGAGCAGTACTTC.

The CDR3 reads CASRTTDSGNTEAFF. The CDR3 coding sequence is TGTGCCAGCAGAACTACGGACTCGGGGAACACTGAAGCTTTCTTT. The chain has TRBV6-8 and TRBJ1-1; no clear D. The CDR3 has 15 residues. V gave up 6 bases and J gave up 1 base, with 15 bases separating them. Germline assignment: CDR1 MNHGY and CDR2 SAAAGT.

The chain joins TRBV11-3 to TRBJ2-7; the match to TRBD1 covers 8 bases. The ends lost 3 bases at V and 5 bases at J; junction bases unmatched: 9. CDR1 is SGHNT and CDR2 is YENEEA in the germline V gene. This CDR3 is built from 15 residues. Here the CDR3 DNA reads TGTGCCAGCAGCTTGAGCGTGGGGACAGGCCACGAGCAGTACTTC. Translating gives CASSLSVGTGHEQYF.

The chain recombines TRBV12-5 with TRBJ1-1; D is ambiguous. V was trimmed by 0 bases and J by 1 base, leaving 6 bases between them. Germline V CDR1 and CDR2: LGHNT, FRNRAP. The CDR3 runs 14 residues. The CDR3 nucleotides read TGTGCTAGTGGTTTGGTAGCGGGGAACACTGAAGCTTTCTTT. Translation gives CASGLVAGNTEAFF.

Here the CDR3 reads CASSLGPSGGGADTQYF. In DNA, the CDR3 is TGTGCCAGCAGCTTAGGTCCTAGCGGGGGGGGCGCAGATACGCAGTATTTT. V gene TRBV11-3 combines with J gene TRBJ2-3; TRBD2 matches 12 bases. The trim removed 1 base at V and 4 bases at J, leaving 6 bases unmatched. The CDR3 extends over 17 amino acids. In germline, CDR1 is SGHNT, CDR2 YENEEA.

The chain combines TRBV15 with TRBJ2-1; 7 bases match TRBD2. J lost 0 bases, V lost 4 bases, and 3 bases had no gene match. Germline V gene data show CDR1 as LNHNV and CDR2 as YYDKDF (reference sequence). The CDR3 has 15 residues. The CDR3 region has the DNA TGTGCCACCAGCAAAAAGCGGGACTCCTACAATGAGCAGTTCTTC. Translated: CATSKKRDSYNEQFF.

The rearrangement links TRBV11-3 to TRBJ2-5; no definite D call. The V and J ends lost 3 bases and 2 bases respectively, with 13 bases between them. The CDR3 length is 15 residues. The germline V gene has CDR1 SGHNT and CDR2 YENEEA. The CDR3 nucleotides read TGTGCCAGCAGCTTGGATCTGGGAAGGCAAGAGACCCAGTACTTC. Protein sequence: CASSLDLGRQETQYF.

V and J are TRBV29-1 and TRBJ1-3, with TRBD1 matching over 7 bases. V trimming: 7 bases; J trimming: 2 bases; junction bases outside the gene matches: 5. Germline CDR1 is SQVTM and CDR2 is ANQGSEA. The CDR3 spans 13 residues. In DNA, the CDR3 is TGCAGCGGCCAAGGGGGCGCTGGAAACACCATATATTTT. Its translation is CSGQGGAGNTIYF.

This chain links TRBV11-3 with TRBJ1-1; TRBD1 aligns across 7 bases. Germline V gives CDR1 SGHNT, CDR2 YENEEA. The V gene end was trimmed by 3 bases and the J gene end by 1 base; junction bases not matched to a gene: 5. The CDR3 runs 15 residues. The CDR3 loop reads CASSLIGQANTEAFF. The DNA of the CDR3 is TGTGCCAGCAGCTTGATAGGACAGGCGAACACTGAAGCTTTCTTT.

The chain combines TRBV22-1 with TRBJ2-3; TRBD2 reflects the table's D call only, with no check against the DNA. TRBV22-1 has pseudogene status. The CDR3 is 14 amino acids. CDR3 sequence (DNA): TGTGCCAGCAGTATAGTCGGGGGCACAGATACGCAGTATTTT. Its translation is CASSIVGGTDTQYF.

The chain's CDR3 is CASSQNGAETQYF. For the CDR3, the DNA is TGTGCCAGCTCACAAAACGGGGCGGAGACCCAGTACTTC. J is TRBJ2-5 and V is TRBV18, with D perhaps matching TRBD1 or TRBD2 (5 bases each). Deletions cut 4 bases from V and 5 bases from J, with 11 bases between. The V gene's germline CDR1 is KGHSH and CDR2 LQKENI. This CDR3 has 13 amino acids.

The rearrangement links TRBV11-3 to TRBJ1-3; TRBD1 might be the D (6 bases). Germline assignment: CDR1 SGHNT and CDR2 YENEEA. The CDR3 runs to 16 residues. The V end lost 2 bases, the J end lost 2 bases, and 13 bases lay between the germline ends. CDR3 sequence: CASSLQGKIPGNTIYF. The CDR3, as DNA: TGTGCCAGCAGCTTACAGGGGAAAATTCCTGGAAACACCATATATTTT. Full variable domain (rest looked up from reference TRBV11-3 and TRBJ1-3): EAGVVQSPRYKIIEKKQPVAFWCNPISGHNTLYWYLQNLGQGPELLIRYENEEAVDDSQLPKDRFSAERLKGVDSTLKIQPAELGDSAVYLCASSLQGKIPGNTIYFGEGSWLTVV.

The table lists this clone with a few counts. The rearrangement uses TRBV23-1 and TRBJ2-3; D is unclear. TRBV23-1 carries the ORF label, with uncertain function. This CDR3 contains 16 residues. V lost 6 bases, J lost 0 bases, and 16 bases lay in between. The chain's CDR3 is CASSQAPYPSTDTQYF. DNA for the CDR3: TGCGCCAGCAGCCAAGCCCCCTACCCTAGCACAGATACGCAGTATTTT.

The chain recombines TRBV11-3 with TRBJ2-1, with D possibly called TRBD1 or TRBD2 (5 bases each). Trimming left V 1 base short and J 3 bases short, with 13 bases between. There are 16 residues in the CDR3. Germline values: CDR1 SGHNT, CDR2 YENEEA. The DNA of the CDR3 is TGTGCCAGCAGCTTAGTTGGGACCGGTTTCTACAATGAGCAGTTCTTC. Translating gives CASSLVGTGFYNEQFF.

This clone was seen only a few times. This rearrangement joins TRBV11-3 to TRBJ2-2, with D possibly matching TRBD1 (5 bases). Looked up from germline, CDR1 is SGHNT and CDR2 is YENEEA. Between the trimmed V and J ends, which lost 2 bases and 7 bases, there was a span of 11 bases. The CDR3 has 14 amino acids. Here the CDR3 DNA reads TGTGCCAGCAGCTTATTTTCACAGGTCGGGGAGCTGTTTTTT. As protein: CASSLFSQVGELFF.

The chain carries TRBV12-5 and TRBJ2-7, with D possibly being TRBD1 (5 bases). The CDR3 loop spans 13 amino acids. The germline CDR1 and CDR2 sequences are LGHNT and FRNRAP. The CDR3 loop reads CAVSTVSSYEQYV. In DNA, the CDR3 is TGTGCCGTATCGACAGTGAGCTCCTACGAGCAGTACGTC.

The chain recombines TRBV18 with TRBJ2-7; tentative D call: TRBD1 (6 bases). With 2 bases removed from V and 7 bases from J, the gap between germline ends came to 12 bases. This CDR3 comprises 13 residues. The germline gives CDR1 KGHSH, CDR2 LQKENI. CDR3 sequence (DNA): TGTGCCAGCTCACCAGGGACACTCGGGGAGCAGTACTTC. This sequence encodes CASSPGTLGEQYF.